This is a list of T cell receptor beta chains from one sample in a study of blood T cells in healthy people across ages. A single record per CDR3 protein comes from TCRdb applying MiXCR to the 5' RACE reads. This table has about 730,000 distinct CDR3 sequences, roughly 45% appearing once. The sequenced material came from blood. The receptors come from an older woman in good health. Both conserved end residues are part of each CDR3. The order of the fields is clone size, V gene, D gene, J gene, CDR3 DNA, CDR3 protein. The D gene is left open where the match is weak. Clone size is not always given. Where it is, it says once, few, many or a class for expanded clones.

clone size: few; V gene: TRBV3-1; D gene: TRBD1; J gene: TRBJ1-5; CDR3 DNA: TGTGCCAGCAGCCCGAGGACAGGCCCCAGGGGGCCCCAGCATTTT; CDR3 protein: CASSPRTGPRGPQHF
clone size: .; V gene: TRBV7-2; D gene: .; J gene: TRBJ2-7; CDR3 DNA: TGTGCCAGCAGCTTAGACGTAGTAAGCTCCTACGAGCAGTACTTC; CDR3 protein: CASSLDVVSSYEQYF
clone size: .; V gene: TRBV14; D gene: .; J gene: TRBJ2-7; CDR3 DNA: TGTGCCAGCAGCCTTCGCAGGCCGGGCGAGCAGTACTTC; CDR3 protein: CASSLRRPGEQYF
clone size: .; V gene: TRBV7-8; D gene: .; J gene: TRBJ1-2; CDR3 DNA: TGTGCCAGCACCCCCGGAGGAGATAACTATGGCTACACCTTC; CDR3 protein: CASTPGGDNYGYTF
clone size: few; V gene: TRBV7-9; D gene: .; J gene: TRBJ2-3; CDR3 DNA: TGTGCCAGCAGCACATACGGGGGGCGTACAGATACGCAGTATTTT; CDR3 protein: CASSTYGGRTDTQYF
clone size: .; V gene: TRBV29-1; D gene: TRBD1; J gene: TRBJ2-3; CDR3 DNA: TGCAGCGTTGAGAGGACAGGGGGCGTCGATACGCAGTATTTT; CDR3 protein: CSVERTGGVDTQYF
clone size: few; V gene: TRBV5-6; D gene: TRBD1; J gene: TRBJ2-5; CDR3 DNA: TGTGCCAGCAGCTTGGAGGCAGGGGGTTTGCTGGAGACCCAGTACTTC; CDR3 protein: CASSLEAGGLLETQYF
clone size: .; V gene: TRBV20-1; D gene: TRBD2; J gene: TRBJ2-3; CDR3 DNA: TGCAGTGCTGAGCGGGAGGTGGGAGATACGCAGTATTTT; CDR3 protein: CSAEREVGDTQYF
clone size: .; V gene: TRBV20-1; D gene: TRBD1; J gene: TRBJ2-4; CDR3 DNA: TGCAGTGCTAGAACCTCCGACAGGGGGCCCAAAAACATTCAGTACTTC; CDR3 protein: CSARTSDRGPKNIQYF
clone size: once; V gene: TRBV12-3/TRBV12-4; D gene: .; J gene: TRBJ2-5; CDR3 DNA: TGTGCCAGCAGACCCGGGGCAGAGGGAGAGACCCAGTACTTC; CDR3 protein: CASRPGAEGETQYF
clone size: .; V gene: TRBV6-5; D gene: TRBD1; J gene: TRBJ2-3; CDR3 DNA: TGTGCCAGCAACGACAGGGGGGGGACAGATACGCAGTATTTT; CDR3 protein: CASNDRGGTDTQYF
clone size: many; V gene: TRBV29-1; D gene: .; J gene: TRBJ2-3; CDR3 DNA: TGCAGCGTCGCCCCGGGACAAAACACAGATACGCAGTATTTT; CDR3 protein: CSVAPGQNTDTQYF
clone size: few; V gene: TRBV6-2/TRBV6-3; D gene: .; J gene: TRBJ2-1; CDR3 DNA: TGTGCCAGCAGTCGTCCCGGGGGAGGTGGTTACAATGAGCAGTTCTTC; CDR3 protein: CASSRPGGGGYNEQFF
clone size: .; V gene: TRBV20-1; D gene: .; J gene: TRBJ2-3; CDR3 DNA: TGCAGTGCTAGAAACGCTCGGGGCAGGGGAACAGATACGCAGTATTTT; CDR3 protein: CSARNARGRGTDTQYF
clone size: few; V gene: TRBV27; D gene: TRBD2; J gene: TRBJ2-2; CDR3 DNA: TGTGCCAGCAGTTTTTTGGGGGGGAGCACCGGGGAGCTGTTTTTT; CDR3 protein: CASSFLGGSTGELFF
clone size: many; V gene: TRBV6-5; D gene: TRBD1; J gene: TRBJ2-1; CDR3 DNA: TGTGCCAGGACTCAGGGGGCTTGTCGGAGAGAGCAGTTCTTC; CDR3 protein: CARTQGACRREQFF
clone size: .; V gene: TRBV10-2; D gene: .; J gene: TRBJ2-7; CDR3 DNA: TGCGCCAGCTTGACAGGCCACGAGCAGTACTTC; CDR3 protein: CASLTGHEQYF
clone size: .; V gene: TRBV3-1; D gene: .; J gene: TRBJ1-4; CDR3 DNA: TGTGCCAGCAGGGTTGGGACGGGCCAAAATGAAAAACTGTTTTTT; CDR3 protein: CASRVGTGQNEKLFF
clone size: .; V gene: TRBV27; D gene: TRBD2; J gene: TRBJ2-1; CDR3 DNA: TGTGCCAGCAGTTTTAGGCTTTTGGGGGGGAACAATGAGCAGTTCTTC; CDR3 protein: CASSFRLLGGNNEQFF
clone size: .; V gene: TRBV15; D gene: TRBD2; J gene: TRBJ2-7; CDR3 DNA: TGTGCCACCAGCAGAGATCGAACTAGCGACGAGCAGTACTTC; CDR3 protein: CATSRDRTSDEQYF
clone size: .; V gene: TRBV6-1; D gene: .; J gene: TRBJ1-6; CDR3 DNA: TGTGCCAGCAGTGATAGGCCGGGGGACAATTCACCCCTCCACTTT; CDR3 protein: CASSDRPGDNSPLHF
clone size: .; V gene: TRBV27; D gene: TRBD1; J gene: TRBJ1-5; CDR3 DNA: TGTGCCAGCAGTCTAAGGACAGGGGCCGGGAGTGAGGGACAGCCCCAGCATTTT; CDR3 protein: CASSLRTGAGSEGQPQHF
clone size: few; V gene: TRBV28; D gene: TRBD1; J gene: TRBJ2-3; CDR3 DNA: TGTGCCAGCAGTTCCCTTTCGGACAGGGGGTCCACAGATACGCAGTATTTT; CDR3 protein: CASSSLSDRGSTDTQYF
clone size: .; V gene: TRBV6-6; D gene: .; J gene: TRBJ2-3; CDR3 DNA: TGTGCCAGCTCCCCAGTCCGGGGATCAGGCACAGATACGCAGTATTTT; CDR3 protein: CASSPVRGSGTDTQYF
clone size: .; V gene: TRBV6-5; D gene: .; J gene: TRBJ1-4; CDR3 DNA: TGTGCCACAGGCGGGGTGTCGACAACTAATGAAAAACTGTTTTTT; CDR3 protein: CATGGVSTTNEKLFF
clone size: few; V gene: TRBV28; D gene: TRBD2; J gene: TRBJ2-5; CDR3 DNA: TGTGCCAGCAGACAATCGGGACTAGCTTTGAAGACCCAGTACTTC; CDR3 protein: CASRQSGLALKTQYF
clone size: few; V gene: TRBV4-3; D gene: .; J gene: TRBJ2-2; CDR3 DNA: TGCGCCAGCGGAAGCGGGAACACCGGGGAGCTGTTTTTT; CDR3 protein: CASGSGNTGELFF
clone size: .; V gene: TRBV29-1; D gene: .; J gene: TRBJ1-1; CDR3 DNA: TGCAGCGTTGAAGGTCAGCAGAACACTGAAGCTTTCTTT; CDR3 protein: CSVEGQQNTEAFF
clone size: .; V gene: TRBV7-2; D gene: .; J gene: TRBJ1-2; CDR3 DNA: TGTGCCAGCAGCTTAGGTCCAGGTCCAAAGGGCTACACCTTC; CDR3 protein: CASSLGPGPKGYTF
clone size: .; V gene: TRBV20-1; D gene: .; J gene: TRBJ2-5; CDR3 DNA: TGCAGTGCCCCTAATCCCCGGGCAGAGACCCAGTACTTC; CDR3 protein: CSAPNPRAETQYF
clone size: few; V gene: TRBV20-1; D gene: .; J gene: TRBJ1-5; CDR3 DNA: TGCAGTGCTTGTTGGACAAATAGCAATCAGCCCCAGCATTTT; CDR3 protein: CSACWTNSNQPQHF
clone size: many; V gene: TRBV7-9; D gene: .; J gene: TRBJ1-2; CDR3 DNA: TGTGCCAGCAGCTCCACGGGACGTATGAGCTATGGCTACACCTTC; CDR3 protein: CASSSTGRMSYGYTF
clone size: few; V gene: TRBV30; D gene: .; J gene: TRBJ1-1; CDR3 DNA: TGTGCCTGGAATGGGGATTACGCTGAAGCTTTCTTT; CDR3 protein: CAWNGDYAEAFF
clone size: .; V gene: TRBV5-1; D gene: .; J gene: TRBJ2-6; CDR3 DNA: TGCGCCAGCAGACCTATCTTCTCTGGGGCCAACGTCCTGACTTTC; CDR3 protein: CASRPIFSGANVLTF
clone size: .; V gene: TRBV3-1; D gene: TRBD2; J gene: TRBJ2-5; CDR3 DNA: TGTGCCAGCAGCCAAGATCTCTCGCGGGGGGGCCAAGAGACCCAGTACTTC; CDR3 protein: CASSQDLSRGGQETQYF
clone size: .; V gene: TRBV6-5; D gene: TRBD1; J gene: TRBJ2-7; CDR3 DNA: TGTGCCAGCAGTTACTCAGGGACAGCCTACGAGCAGTACTTC; CDR3 protein: CASSYSGTAYEQYF
clone size: .; V gene: TRBV20-1; D gene: .; J gene: TRBJ2-7; CDR3 DNA: TGCAGTGCTAGAGGGGGGCACTACGAGCAGTACTTC; CDR3 protein: CSARGGHYEQYF
clone size: .; V gene: TRBV6-5; D gene: TRBD2; J gene: TRBJ2-3; CDR3 DNA: TGTGCCAGCAGTTACTGGGGACTAGCGGGGGGAACAGATACGCAGTATTTT; CDR3 protein: CASSYWGLAGGTDTQYF
clone size: .; V gene: TRBV20-1; D gene: TRBD2; J gene: TRBJ2-3; CDR3 DNA: TGCAGTGCTAAGGGGGGACTAGCGACCGCAGATACGCAGTATTTT; CDR3 protein: CSAKGGLATADTQYF
clone size: many; V gene: TRBV28; D gene: .; J gene: TRBJ2-5; CDR3 DNA: TGTGCCAGCAGCCAACCAGCGAGGGGGCGGGGGGAGCAGTACTTC; CDR3 protein: CASSQPARGRGEQYF
clone size: few; V gene: TRBV20-1; D gene: TRBD2; J gene: TRBJ2-3; CDR3 DNA: TGCAGTGCTAGCCCAGCGGGGGGGGAAGCCACAGATACGCAGTATTTT; CDR3 protein: CSASPAGGEATDTQYF
clone size: many; V gene: TRBV5-1; D gene: TRBD2; J gene: TRBJ2-3; CDR3 DNA: TGCGCCAGCAGCTTACTAGCGGAGAGGACGGATACGCAGTATTTT; CDR3 protein: CASSLLAERTDTQYF
clone size: .; V gene: TRBV12-3/TRBV12-4; D gene: TRBD2; J gene: TRBJ2-1; CDR3 DNA: TGTGCCAGCAGGAAAACTAGCGGGGGCTACAATGAGCAGTTCTTC; CDR3 protein: CASRKTSGGYNEQFF
clone size: few; V gene: TRBV13; D gene: TRBD2; J gene: TRBJ2-3; CDR3 DNA: TGTGCCAGCAGTCGCAGGACTAGCGGGGTAGGCACAGATACGCAGTATTTT; CDR3 protein: CASSRRTSGVGTDTQYF
clone size: few; V gene: TRBV5-1; D gene: .; J gene: TRBJ2-5; CDR3 DNA: TGCGCCAGCAGCTTGGAACCGGGGGATGGGAGAGAGACCCAGTACTTC; CDR3 protein: CASSLEPGDGRETQYF
clone size: .; V gene: TRBV20-1; D gene: TRBD1; J gene: TRBJ2-2; CDR3 DNA: TGCAGTGCCCCCCCGTTAGGGGGCCCGGGCACCGGGGAGCTGTTTTTT; CDR3 protein: CSAPPLGGPGTGELFF
clone size: .; V gene: TRBV15; D gene: .; J gene: TRBJ1-2; CDR3 DNA: TGTGCCACCAGCAGAGAGGGGGATTCGGGTGGCTACACCTTC; CDR3 protein: CATSREGDSGGYTF
clone size: .; V gene: TRBV7-3; D gene: TRBD2; J gene: TRBJ2-3; CDR3 DNA: TGTGCCAGCAGCCCGATAGCGGGTTCTAGCACAGATACGCAGTATTTT; CDR3 protein: CASSPIAGSSTDTQYF
clone size: .; V gene: TRBV24-1; D gene: TRBD1; J gene: TRBJ1-2; CDR3 DNA: TGTGCCACCAGTGACCCGACAGGGAGAGGCTACACCTTC; CDR3 protein: CATSDPTGRGYTF
clone size: .; V gene: TRBV7-2; D gene: TRBD2; J gene: TRBJ2-7; CDR3 DNA: TGTGCCACCAGCAGCCAGGGACTAGTGGGCAATGAGCAGTACTTC; CDR3 protein: CATSSQGLVGNEQYF
clone size: few; V gene: TRBV7-8; D gene: .; J gene: TRBJ2-1; CDR3 DNA: TGTGCCAGCAGCTTACTTTCCACCGCGGGAATCTACAATGAGCAGTTCTTC; CDR3 protein: CASSLLSTAGIYNEQFF
clone size: few; V gene: TRBV7-2; D gene: TRBD1; J gene: TRBJ1-1; CDR3 DNA: TGTGCCAGCAGCCGAGACAGGGAAACTGAAGCTTTCTTT; CDR3 protein: CASSRDRETEAFF
clone size: once; V gene: TRBV9; D gene: TRBD1; J gene: TRBJ1-2; CDR3 DNA: TGTGCCAGCAGCGGAGTCCGGGACAGGGGATGTGGCTACACCTTC; CDR3 protein: CASSGVRDRGCGYTF
clone size: many; V gene: TRBV29-1; D gene: TRBD1; J gene: TRBJ2-3; CDR3 DNA: TGCAGCGTGGGGACAGGGCAACGAGATACGCAGTATTTT; CDR3 protein: CSVGTGQRDTQYF
clone size: few; V gene: TRBV7-2; D gene: TRBD1; J gene: TRBJ2-3; CDR3 DNA: TGTGCCAGCAGCAAAACGGGACAGGTCACAGATACGCAGTATTTT; CDR3 protein: CASSKTGQVTDTQYF